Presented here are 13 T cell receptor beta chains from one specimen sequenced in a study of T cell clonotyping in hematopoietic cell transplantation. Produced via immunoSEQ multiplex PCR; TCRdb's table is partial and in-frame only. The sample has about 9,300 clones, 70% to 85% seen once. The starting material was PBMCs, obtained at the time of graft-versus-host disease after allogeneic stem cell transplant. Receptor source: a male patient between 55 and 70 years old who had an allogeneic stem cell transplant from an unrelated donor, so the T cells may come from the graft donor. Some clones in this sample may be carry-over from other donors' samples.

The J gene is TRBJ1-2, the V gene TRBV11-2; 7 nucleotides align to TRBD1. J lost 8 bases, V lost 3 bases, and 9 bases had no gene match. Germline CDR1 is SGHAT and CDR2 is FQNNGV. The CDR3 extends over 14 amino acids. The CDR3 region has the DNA TGTGCCAGCAGCTTCGGAACAGGGGTGCGGGGCTACACCTTC. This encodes CASSFGTGVRGYTF.

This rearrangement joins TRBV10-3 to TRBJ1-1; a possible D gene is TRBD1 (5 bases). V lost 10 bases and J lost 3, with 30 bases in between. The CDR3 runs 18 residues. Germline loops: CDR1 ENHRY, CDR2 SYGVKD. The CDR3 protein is CATKGVQGRSLAYTEAFF. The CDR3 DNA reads TGTGCCACTAAAGGGGTGCAAGGCAGAAGTCTGGCGTACACTGAAGCTTTCTTT.

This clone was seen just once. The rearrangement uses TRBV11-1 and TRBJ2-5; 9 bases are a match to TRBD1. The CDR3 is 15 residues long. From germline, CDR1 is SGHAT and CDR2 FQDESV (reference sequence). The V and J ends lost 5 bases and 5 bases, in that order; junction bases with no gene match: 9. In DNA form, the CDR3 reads TGTGCCAGCAGCAACCTAGGGACAGGGCCGGAGACCCAGTACTTC. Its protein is CASSNLGTGPETQYF.

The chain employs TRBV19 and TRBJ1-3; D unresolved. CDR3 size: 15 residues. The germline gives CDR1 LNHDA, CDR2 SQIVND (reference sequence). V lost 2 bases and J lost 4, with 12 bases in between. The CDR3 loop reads CASSITSGGGNTIYF. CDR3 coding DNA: TGTGCCAGTAGTATAACCTCAGGAGGCGGAAACACCATATATTTT.

In DNA form, the CDR3 reads TGTGCCAGCAGCCCAGGACAGGGGGGTGAAAAACTGTTTTTT. Translating it yields CASSPGQGGEKLFF. V usage is TRBV7-9 and J usage is TRBJ1-4; 10 positions match TRBD1. The length of the CDR3 is 14 residues. V lost 5 bases to trimming and J lost 7 bases; unmatched junction nucleotides: 4. Germline values: CDR1 SEHNR, CDR2 FQNEAQ (reference sequence).

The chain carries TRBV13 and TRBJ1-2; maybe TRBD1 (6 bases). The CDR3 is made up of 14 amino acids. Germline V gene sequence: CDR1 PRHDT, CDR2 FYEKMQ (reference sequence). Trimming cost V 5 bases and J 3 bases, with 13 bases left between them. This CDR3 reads CASSTRAGDYGYTF. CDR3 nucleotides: TGTGCCAGCAGCACCCGGGCAGGGGACTATGGCTACACCTTC.

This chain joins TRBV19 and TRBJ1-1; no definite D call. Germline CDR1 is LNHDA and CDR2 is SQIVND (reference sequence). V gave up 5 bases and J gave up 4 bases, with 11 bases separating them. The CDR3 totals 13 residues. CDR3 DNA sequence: TGTGCCAGTAGTGTAGCCGGATTCACTGAAGCTTTCTTT. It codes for CASSVAGFTEAFF. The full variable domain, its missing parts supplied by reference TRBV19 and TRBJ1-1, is DGGITQSPKYLFRKEGQNVTLSCEQNLNHDAMYWYRQDPGQGLRLIYYSQIVNDFQKGDIAEGYSVSREKKESFPLTVTSAQKNPTAFYLCASSVAGFTEAFFGQGTRLTVV.

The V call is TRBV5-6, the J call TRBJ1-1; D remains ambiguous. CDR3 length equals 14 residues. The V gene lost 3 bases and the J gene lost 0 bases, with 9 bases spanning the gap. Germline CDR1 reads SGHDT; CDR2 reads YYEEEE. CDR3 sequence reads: CASSYQAVNTEAFF. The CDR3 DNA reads TGTGCCAGCAGCTATCAAGCAGTGAACACTGAAGCTTTCTTT.

CDR3 in amino acids: CASSLSFSQGAGYTF. CDR3 DNA: TGTGCCAGCAGCTTATCTTTTTCTCAGGGTGCTGGCTACACCTTC. The chain recombines TRBV7-2 with TRBJ1-2; the D gene is possibly TRBD1 (5 bases). The CDR3 has 15 amino acids. The germline V gene has CDR1 SGHTA and CDR2 FQGNSA. Trimming removed 2 bases at V and 7 bases at J, with 17 bases between.

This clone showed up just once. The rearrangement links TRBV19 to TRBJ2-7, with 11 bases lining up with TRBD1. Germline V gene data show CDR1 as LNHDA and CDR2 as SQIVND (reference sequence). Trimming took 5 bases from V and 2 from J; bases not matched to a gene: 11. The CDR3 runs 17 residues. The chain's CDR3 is CASSVAGSGQGAYEQYF. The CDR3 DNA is TGTGCCAGTAGTGTTGCTGGGTCGGGACAGGGGGCCTACGAGCAGTACTTC.

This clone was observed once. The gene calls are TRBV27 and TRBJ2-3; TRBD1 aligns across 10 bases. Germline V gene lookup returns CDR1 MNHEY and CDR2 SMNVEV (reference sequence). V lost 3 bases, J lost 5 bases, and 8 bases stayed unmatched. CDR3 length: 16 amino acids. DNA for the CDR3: TGTGCCAGCAGTTTCTTTGGGACAGGGGTGGGAGATACGCAGTATTTT. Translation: CASSFFGTGVGDTQYF.

CDR3 DNA: TGCAGCGTTCAAAATAGGTTGCCTGGGAACACTGAAGCTTTCTTT. Protein: CSVQNRLPGNTEAFF. The J gene is TRBJ1-1, the V gene TRBV29-1; D call uncertain. Trimming removed 5 bases from V and 1 base from J, with 17 bases in between. Germline CDR1 SQVTM, CDR2 ANQGSEA. The CDR3 runs to 15 residues.

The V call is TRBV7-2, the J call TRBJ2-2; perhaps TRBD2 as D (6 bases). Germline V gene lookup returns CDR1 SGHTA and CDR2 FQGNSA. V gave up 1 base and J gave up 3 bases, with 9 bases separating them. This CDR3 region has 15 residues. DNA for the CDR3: TGTGCCAGCAGCTTAGTGGAGGGGTACACCGGGGAGCTGTTTTTT. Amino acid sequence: CASSLVEGYTGELFF.